A selection of T cell receptor beta chains follows, all from one sample in a study of glioma-infiltrating T cells. Each CDR3 protein gets one entry after TCRdb re-called the multiplex PCR reads with MiXCR. The data show approximately 140,000 distinct CDR3 sequences, 24% seen once. The source material was glioma tissue, nonneoplastic brain tissue, or PBMCs (not recorded which). The receptors stem from a human donor with low-grade glioma or glioblastoma, undergoing nonglioma brain surgery, or in good health (not recorded which). CDR3s include the opening cysteine and the closing phenylalanine or tryptophan. Each record gives: CDR3 length, V gene, CDR3 protein.

length: 14
V: TRBV10-2
CDR3: CASSQGDPNYGYTF

length: 15
V: TRBV3-1
CDR3: CASSQVSAGTETQYF

length: 12
V: TRBV24-1
CDR3: CATSDLRGTHYF

length: 14
V: TRBV20-1
CDR3: CSAKVAGLQETQYF

length: 19
V: TRBV6-5
CDR3: CATQPPGQSRWRGGNTQYF

length: 14
V: TRBV24-1
CDR3: CATRRRDGSYGYTF

length: 12
V: TRBV18
CDR3: CASSPLGNTIYF

length: 15
V: TRBV10-3
CDR3: CAISDDRGDYNEQFF

length: 15
V: TRBV6-1
CDR3: CASSDIIGIQETQYF

length: 13
V: TRBV25-1
CDR3: CASRKGLNAEAFF

length: 16
V: TRBV19
CDR3: CTSSIDPRLATDTQYF

length: 14
V: TRBV6-6
CDR3: CASSYGRLGQPQHF

length: 15
V: TRBV29-1
CDR3: CSVEEAAGGPEKLFF

length: 16
V: TRBV6-1
CDR3: CASNERATSSYNEQFF

length: 14
V: TRBV5-1
CDR3: CASRIERPYNEQFF

length: 14
V: TRBV19
CDR3: CASSWRGEVGEQFF

length: 16
V: TRBV27
CDR3: CASRIAGGMSTDTQYF

length: 16
V: TRBV4-1
CDR3: CASSQNRGQGSGTQYF

length: 12
V: TRBV24-1
CDR3: CATRQVQETQYF

length: 16
V: TRBV6-1
CDR3: CASSGDRRDLRGAQYF

length: 16
V: TRBV7-2
CDR3: CASSPPRDVSNQPQHF

length: 14
V: TRBV7-2
CDR3: CASSLQGTNSPLHF

length: 13
V: TRBV20-1
CDR3: CSAWTSGQETQYF

length: 15
V: TRBV5-6
CDR3: CASSSYGTNYNEQFF

length: 16
V: TRBV29-1
CDR3: CSVEGEGGGGYNEQFF

length: 12
V: TRBV12-3/TRBV12-4
CDR3: CASNPGGTEAFF

length: 13
V: TRBV4-2
CDR3: CASSQHDGPRQFF

length: 14
V: TRBV6-1
CDR3: CASRKGPQAGWAFF

length: 14
V: TRBV20-1
CDR3: CSAPGQEGTDTQYF